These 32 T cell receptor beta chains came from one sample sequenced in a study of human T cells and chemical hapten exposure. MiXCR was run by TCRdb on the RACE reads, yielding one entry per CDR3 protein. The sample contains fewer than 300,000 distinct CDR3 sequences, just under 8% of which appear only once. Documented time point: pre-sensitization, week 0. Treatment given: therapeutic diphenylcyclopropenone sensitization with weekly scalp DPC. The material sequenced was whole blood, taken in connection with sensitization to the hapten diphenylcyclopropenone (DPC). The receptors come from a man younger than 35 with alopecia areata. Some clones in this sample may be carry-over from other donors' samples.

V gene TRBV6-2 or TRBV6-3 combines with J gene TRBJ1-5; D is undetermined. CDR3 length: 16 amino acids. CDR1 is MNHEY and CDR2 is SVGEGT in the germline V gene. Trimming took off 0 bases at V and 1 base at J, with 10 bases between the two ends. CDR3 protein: CASSYSTYGSNQPQHF. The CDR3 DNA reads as TGTGCCAGCAGTTACTCGACTTATGGCAGCAATCAGCCCCAGCATTTT.

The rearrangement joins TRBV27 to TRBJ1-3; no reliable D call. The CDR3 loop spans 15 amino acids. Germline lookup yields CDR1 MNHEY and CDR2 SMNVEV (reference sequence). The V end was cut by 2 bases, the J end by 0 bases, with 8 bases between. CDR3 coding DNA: TGTGCCAGCAGTTTAGGGCTGAGCTCTGGAAACACCATATATTTT. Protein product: CASSLGLSSGNTIYF.

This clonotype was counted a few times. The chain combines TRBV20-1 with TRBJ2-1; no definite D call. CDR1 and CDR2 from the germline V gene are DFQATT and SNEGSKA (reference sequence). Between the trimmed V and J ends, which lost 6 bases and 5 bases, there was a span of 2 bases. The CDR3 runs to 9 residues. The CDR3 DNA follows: TGCAGTGCCCACAATGAGCAGTTCTTC. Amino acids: CSAHNEQFF.

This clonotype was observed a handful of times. The DNA of the CDR3 is TGTGCCAGCAGTTTAAGCGGGGGACCAACTGAAGCTTTCTTT. Its translation is CASSLSGGPTEAFF. The chain recombines TRBV28 with TRBJ1-1; possible D gene TRBD1, 5 bases. Trimming removed 2 bases at V and 5 bases at J, with 12 bases between. The CDR3 contains 14 residues. Germline values: CDR1 MDHEN, CDR2 SYDVKM. The full variable domain, in which reference TRBV28 and TRBJ1-1 provide the parts outside the CDR3, is DVKVTQSSRYLVKRTGEKVFLECVQDMDHENMFWYRQDPGLGLRLIYFSYDVKMKEKGDIPEGYSVSREKKERFSLILESASTNQTSMYLCASSLSGGPTEAFFGQGTRLTVV.

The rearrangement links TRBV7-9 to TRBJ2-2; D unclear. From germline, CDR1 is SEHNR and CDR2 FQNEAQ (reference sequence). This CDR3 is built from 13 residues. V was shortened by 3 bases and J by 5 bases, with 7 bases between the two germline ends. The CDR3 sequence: CASSLHGTGELFF. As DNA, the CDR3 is TGTGCCAGCAGCTTGCATGGGACCGGGGAGCTGTTTTTT.

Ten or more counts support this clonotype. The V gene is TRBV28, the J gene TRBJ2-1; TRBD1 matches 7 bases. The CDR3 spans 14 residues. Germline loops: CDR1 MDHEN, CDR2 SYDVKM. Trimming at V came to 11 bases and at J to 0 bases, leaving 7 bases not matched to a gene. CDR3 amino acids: CASRGIASYNEQFF. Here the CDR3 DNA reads TGTGCCTCCAGGGGGATTGCCTCCTACAATGAGCAGTTCTTC.

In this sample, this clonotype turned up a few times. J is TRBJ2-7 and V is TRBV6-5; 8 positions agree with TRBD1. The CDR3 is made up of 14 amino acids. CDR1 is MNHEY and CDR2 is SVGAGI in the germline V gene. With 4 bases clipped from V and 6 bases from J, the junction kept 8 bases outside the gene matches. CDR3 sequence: CASSSPGQGPEQYV. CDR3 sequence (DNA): TGTGCCAGCAGTTCCCCCGGACAGGGCCCCGAGCAGTACGTC.

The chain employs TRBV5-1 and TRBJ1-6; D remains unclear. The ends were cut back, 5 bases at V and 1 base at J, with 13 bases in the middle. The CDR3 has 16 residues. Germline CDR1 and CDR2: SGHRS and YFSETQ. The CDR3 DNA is TGCGCCAGCAGACCAAGGGAGGTGTCCTATAATTCACCCCTCCACTTT. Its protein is CASRPREVSYNSPLHF.

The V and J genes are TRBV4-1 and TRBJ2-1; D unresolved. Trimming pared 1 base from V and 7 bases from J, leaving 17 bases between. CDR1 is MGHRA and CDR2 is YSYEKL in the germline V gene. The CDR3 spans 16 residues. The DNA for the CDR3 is TGCGCCAGCAGCCAAGTAGGGAACTACCTACGGAATGAGCAGTTCTTC. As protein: CASSQVGNYLRNEQFF.

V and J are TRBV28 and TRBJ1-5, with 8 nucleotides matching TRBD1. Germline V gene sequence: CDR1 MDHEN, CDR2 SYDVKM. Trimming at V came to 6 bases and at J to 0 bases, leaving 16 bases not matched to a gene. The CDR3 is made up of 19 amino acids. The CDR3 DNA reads TGTGCCAGCAGGGCCCGGGACAGGACCACCAGAAATAGCAATCAGCCCCAGCATTTT. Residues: CASRARDRTTRNSNQPQHF.

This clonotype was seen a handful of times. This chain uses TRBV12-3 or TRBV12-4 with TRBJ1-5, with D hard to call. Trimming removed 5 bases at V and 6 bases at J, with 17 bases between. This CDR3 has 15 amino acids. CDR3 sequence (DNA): TGTGCCAGCAGTCCCTCAACCAGTCTACCTCAGCCCCAGCATTTT. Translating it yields CASSPSTSLPQPQHF.

CDR3 nucleotides: TGTGCCAGCAGTTACGCCAGCGGTTCGATAGCTATGCCCCTCCACTTT. Amino acids: CASSYASGSIAMPLHF. This chain connects TRBV6-5 to TRBJ1-6; D gene unclear. The CDR3 is 16 amino acids. With 2 bases removed from V and 13 bases from J, the gap between germline ends came to 21 bases. Germline V CDR1 and CDR2: MNHEY, SVGAGI.

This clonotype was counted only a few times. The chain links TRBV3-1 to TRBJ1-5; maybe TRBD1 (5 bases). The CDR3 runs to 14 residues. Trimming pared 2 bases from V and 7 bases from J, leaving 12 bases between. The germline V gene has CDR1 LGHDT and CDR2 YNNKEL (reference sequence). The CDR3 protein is CASSQSSGSQPQHF. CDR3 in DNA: TGTGCCAGCAGCCAAAGTTCAGGGAGCCAGCCCCAGCATTTT.

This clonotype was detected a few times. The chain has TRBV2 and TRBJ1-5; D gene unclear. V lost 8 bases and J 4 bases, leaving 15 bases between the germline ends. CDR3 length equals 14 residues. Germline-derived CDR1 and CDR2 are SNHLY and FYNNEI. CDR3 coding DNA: TGTGCCAGCGGTAGGGTACAGCAAAATCAGCCCCAGCATTTT. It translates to CASGRVQQNQPQHF.

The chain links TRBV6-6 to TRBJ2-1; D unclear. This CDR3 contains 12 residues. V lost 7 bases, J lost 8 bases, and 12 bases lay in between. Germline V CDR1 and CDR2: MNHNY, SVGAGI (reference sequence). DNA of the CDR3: TGTGCCAGCACCGACTCTGGGGATGAGCAGTTCTTC. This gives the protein CASTDSGDEQFF.

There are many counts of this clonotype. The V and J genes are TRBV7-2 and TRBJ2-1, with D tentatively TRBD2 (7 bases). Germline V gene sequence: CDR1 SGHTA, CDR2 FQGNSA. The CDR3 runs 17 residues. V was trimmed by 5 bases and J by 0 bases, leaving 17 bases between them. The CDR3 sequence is CASSPQGGGSSYNEQFF. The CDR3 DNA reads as TGTGCCAGCAGCCCCCAAGGGGGGGGGAGCTCCTACAATGAGCAGTTCTTC.

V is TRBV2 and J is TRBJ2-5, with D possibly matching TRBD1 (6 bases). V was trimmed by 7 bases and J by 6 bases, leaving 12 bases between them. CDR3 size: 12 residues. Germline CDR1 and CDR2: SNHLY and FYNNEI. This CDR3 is CASKQGRQTQYF. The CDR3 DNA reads TGTGCCAGCAAACAGGGACGACAGACCCAGTACTTC.

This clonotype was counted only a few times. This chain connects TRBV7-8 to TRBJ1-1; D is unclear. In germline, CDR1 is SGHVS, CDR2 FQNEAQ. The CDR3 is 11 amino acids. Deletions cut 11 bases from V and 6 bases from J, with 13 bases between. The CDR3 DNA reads TGTGCCGGAACGGACGGAGCTGAAGCTTTCTTT. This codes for CAGTDGAEAFF.

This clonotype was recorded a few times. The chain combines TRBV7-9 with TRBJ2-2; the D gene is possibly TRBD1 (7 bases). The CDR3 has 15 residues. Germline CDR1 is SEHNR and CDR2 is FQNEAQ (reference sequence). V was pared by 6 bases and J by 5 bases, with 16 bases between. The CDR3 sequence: CASSFGGGYTGELFF. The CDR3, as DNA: TGTGCCAGCAGTTTCGGAGGGGGCTATACCGGGGAGCTGTTTTTT.

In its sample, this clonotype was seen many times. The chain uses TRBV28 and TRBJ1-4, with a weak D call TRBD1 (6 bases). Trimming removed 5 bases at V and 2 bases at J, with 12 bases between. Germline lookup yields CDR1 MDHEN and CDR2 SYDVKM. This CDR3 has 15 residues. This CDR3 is CASSPGGATNEKLFF. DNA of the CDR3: TGTGCCAGCAGTCCCGGGGGCGCGACTAATGAAAAACTGTTTTTT.

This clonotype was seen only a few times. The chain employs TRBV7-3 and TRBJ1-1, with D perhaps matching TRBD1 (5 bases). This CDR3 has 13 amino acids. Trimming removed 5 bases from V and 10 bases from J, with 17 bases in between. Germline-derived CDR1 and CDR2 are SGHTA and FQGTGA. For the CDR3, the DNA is TGTGCCAGCAGCCTACAATCAGGGAACAGAGCTTTCTTT. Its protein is CASSLQSGNRAFF.

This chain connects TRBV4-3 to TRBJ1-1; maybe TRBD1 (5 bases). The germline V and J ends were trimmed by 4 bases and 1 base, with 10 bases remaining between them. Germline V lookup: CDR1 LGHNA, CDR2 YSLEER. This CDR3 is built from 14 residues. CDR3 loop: CASSRGQRNTEAFF. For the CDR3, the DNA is TGCGCCAGCAGCCGAGGACAACGGAACACTGAAGCTTTCTTT.

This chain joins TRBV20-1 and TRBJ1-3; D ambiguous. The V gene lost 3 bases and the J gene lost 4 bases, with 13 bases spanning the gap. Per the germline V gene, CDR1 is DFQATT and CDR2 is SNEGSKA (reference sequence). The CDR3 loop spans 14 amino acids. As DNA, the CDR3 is TGCAGTGCTAGGAAGATGTCCTCCGGAAACACCATATATTTT. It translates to CSARKMSSGNTIYF.

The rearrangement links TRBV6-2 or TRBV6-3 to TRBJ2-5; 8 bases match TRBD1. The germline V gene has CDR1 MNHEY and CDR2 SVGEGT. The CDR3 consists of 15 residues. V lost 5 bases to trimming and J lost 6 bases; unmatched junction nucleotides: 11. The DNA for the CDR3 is TGTGCCAGCAGTACGATCAGGGGGCTCTGGAAGACCCAGTACTTC. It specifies CASSTIRGLWKTQYF.

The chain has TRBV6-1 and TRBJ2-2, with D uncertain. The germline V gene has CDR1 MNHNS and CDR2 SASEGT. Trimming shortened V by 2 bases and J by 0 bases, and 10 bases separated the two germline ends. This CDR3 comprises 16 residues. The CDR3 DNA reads TGTGCCAGCAGTGAATCTGTTCGGCCGAACACCGGGGAGCTGTTTTTT. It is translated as CASSESVRPNTGELFF.

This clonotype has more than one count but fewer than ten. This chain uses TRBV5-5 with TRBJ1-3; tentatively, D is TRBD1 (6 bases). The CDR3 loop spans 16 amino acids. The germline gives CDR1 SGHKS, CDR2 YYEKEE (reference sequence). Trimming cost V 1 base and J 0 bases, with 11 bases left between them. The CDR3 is CASSLSLTGSGNTIYF. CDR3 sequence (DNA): TGTGCCAGCAGCTTGTCCCTGACAGGCTCTGGAAACACCATATATTTT.

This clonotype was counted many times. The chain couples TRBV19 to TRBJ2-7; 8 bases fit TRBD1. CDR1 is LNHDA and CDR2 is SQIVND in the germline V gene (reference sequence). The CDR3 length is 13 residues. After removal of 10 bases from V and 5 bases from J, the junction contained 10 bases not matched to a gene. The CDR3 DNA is TGTGCCACACGGGCAGGGGGCCCCCACGAGCAGTACTTC. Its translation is CATRAGGPHEQYF. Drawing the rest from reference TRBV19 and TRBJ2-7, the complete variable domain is DGGITQSPKYLFRKEGQNVTLSCEQNLNHDAMYWYRQDPGQGLRLIYYSQIVNDFQKGDIAEGYSVSREKKESFPLTVTSAQKNPTAFYLCATRAGGPHEQYFGPGTRLTVT.

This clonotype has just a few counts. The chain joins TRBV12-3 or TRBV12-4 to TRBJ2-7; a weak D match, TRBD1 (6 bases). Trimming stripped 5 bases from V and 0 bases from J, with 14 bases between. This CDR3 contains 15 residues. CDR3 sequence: CASSAGPGHSYEQYF. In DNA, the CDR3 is TGTGCCAGCAGTGCAGGCCCGGGACACTCCTACGAGCAGTACTTC.

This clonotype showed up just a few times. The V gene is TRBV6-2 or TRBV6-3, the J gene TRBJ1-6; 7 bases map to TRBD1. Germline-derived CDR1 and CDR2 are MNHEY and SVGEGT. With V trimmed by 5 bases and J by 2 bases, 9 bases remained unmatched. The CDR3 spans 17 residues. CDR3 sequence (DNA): TGTGCCAGCAGTCTCGACAGGGAAGGAACCTATAATTCACCCCTCCACTTT. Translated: CASSLDREGTYNSPLHF.

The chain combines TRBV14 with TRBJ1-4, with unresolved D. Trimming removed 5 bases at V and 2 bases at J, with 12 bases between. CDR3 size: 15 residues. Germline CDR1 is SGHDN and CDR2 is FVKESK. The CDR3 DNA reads TGTGCCAGCAGCTTTTCGTCTGGGACTAATGAAAAACTGTTTTTT. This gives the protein CASSFSSGTNEKLFF.

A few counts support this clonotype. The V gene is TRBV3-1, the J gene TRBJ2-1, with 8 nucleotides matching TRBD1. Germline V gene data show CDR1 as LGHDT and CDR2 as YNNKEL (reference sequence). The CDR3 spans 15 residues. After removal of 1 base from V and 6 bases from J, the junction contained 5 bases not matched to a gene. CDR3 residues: CASSQGTGPLNEQFF. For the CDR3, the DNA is TGTGCCAGCAGCCAAGGGACAGGGCCTCTCAATGAGCAGTTCTTC.

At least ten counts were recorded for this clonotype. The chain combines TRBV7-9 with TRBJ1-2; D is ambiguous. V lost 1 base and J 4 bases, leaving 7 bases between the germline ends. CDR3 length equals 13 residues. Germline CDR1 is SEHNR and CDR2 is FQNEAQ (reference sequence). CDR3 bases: TGTGCCAGCAGCTTAGGGGATTTCTATGGCTACACCTTC. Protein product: CASSLGDFYGYTF.